One and the same sample provided the 20 T cell receptor beta chains below, sequenced in a study of cytomegalovirus exposure and HLA in healthy donors. PCR was performed using 60 Vbeta and 13 Jbeta primers. The data were produced by immunoSEQ multiplex PCR, yet TCRdb's version contains in-frame clones alone and is incomplete. The data hold over 75,000 clones, with approximately 86% observed a single time. The sample consisted of PBMCs. The receptor set was obtained from a young man in good health and CMV-seropositive.

V usage is TRBV6-6 and J usage is TRBJ1-5; D is uncertain. CDR3 length equals 11 residues. Germline values: CDR1 MNHNY, CDR2 SVGAGI (reference sequence). Trimming removed 6 bases at V and 5 bases at J, with 5 bases between. CDR3 in amino acids: CASRSDQPQHF. Here the CDR3 DNA reads TGTGCCAGCAGGTCCGATCAGCCCCAGCATTTT.

The chain links TRBV28 to TRBJ2-7, with TRBD1 matching 11 bases. V trimming: 5 bases; J trimming: 3 bases; junction bases outside the gene matches: 6. This CDR3 contains 15 residues. Germline V gene sequence: CDR1 MDHEN, CDR2 SYDVKM. CDR3 nucleotide sequence: TGTGCCAGCAGTCTGACCGGGACAGGGGGCTACGAGCAGTACTTC. Translated: CASSLTGTGGYEQYF. The full variable domain, rest sourced from reference TRBV28 and TRBJ2-7, is DVKVTQSSRYLVKRTGEKVFLECVQDMDHENMFWYRQDPGLGLRLIYFSYDVKMKEKGDIPEGYSVSREKKERFSLILESASTNQTSMYLCASSLTGTGGYEQYFGPGTRLTVT.

The J gene is TRBJ2-3, the V gene TRBV2, with TRBD1 identical over 7 bases. The CDR3 extends over 15 amino acids. The junction had 12 bases not matched to a gene; V was cut back by 7 bases and J by 5 bases. Germline V gene sequence: CDR1 SNHLY, CDR2 FYNNEI. As DNA, the CDR3 is TGTGCCAGCATCCCCTGGGTAGGACAGGAAGATACGCAGTATTTT. It codes for CASIPWVGQEDTQYF.

This chain links TRBV2 with TRBJ1-1, with 9 bases fitting TRBD1. V lost 8 bases to trimming and J lost 5 bases; unmatched junction nucleotides: 6. The CDR3 covers 13 residues. In germline, CDR1 is SNHLY, CDR2 FYNNEI. The CDR3 DNA sequence: TGTGCCAGCGTGGGACAGGGAAGAACTGAAGCTTTCTTT. Residues: CASVGQGRTEAFF.

This clone was recorded once. The rearrangement uses TRBV28 and TRBJ1-5; perhaps TRBD1 as D (5 bases). CDR3 length equals 16 residues. Deletions cut 6 bases from V and 2 bases from J, with 17 bases between. The germline CDR1 and CDR2 sequences are MDHEN and SYDVKM. The CDR3 bases are TGTGCCAGCAGCTTGGGGGGGGTGCGGGGCAATCAGCCCCAGCATTTT. This sequence encodes CASSLGGVRGNQPQHF. Supplemented by reference TRBV28 and TRBJ1-5, the full variable domain reads DVKVTQSSRYLVKRTGEKVFLECVQDMDHENMFWYRQDPGLGLRLIYFSYDVKMKEKGDIPEGYSVSREKKERFSLILESASTNQTSMYLCASSLGGVRGNQPQHFGDGTRLSIL.

The chain joins TRBV29-1 to TRBJ2-5; 7 nucleotides line up with TRBD2. The CDR3 loop spans 13 amino acids. V dropped 4 bases and J dropped 5; count of bases not matched to a gene: 7. The V gene's germline CDR1 is SQVTM and CDR2 ANQGSEA. Written as DNA, the CDR3 is TGCAGCGTTGTCGGGACTACCCTGGAGACCCAGTACTTC. This codes for CSVVGTTLETQYF. Complete variable domain (other parts from reference TRBV29-1 and TRBJ2-5): SAVISQKPSRDICQRGTSLTIQCQVDSQVTMMFWYRQQPGQSLTLIATANQGSEATYESGFVIDKFPISRPNLTFSTLTVSNMSPEDSSIYLCSVVGTTLETQYFGPGTRLLVL.

V gene TRBV30 combines with J gene TRBJ2-3; no clear D gene. Trimming pared 1 base from V and 6 bases from J, leaving 17 bases between. CDR3 size: 15 residues. In germline, CDR1 is GTSNPN, CDR2 SVGIG (reference sequence). CDR3 DNA: TGTGCCTGGAGTGCCATCTGGCCCTTTTTCGATACGCAGTATTTT. The encoded protein is CAWSAIWPFFDTQYF.

This clone showed up just once. This chain connects TRBV6-7 to TRBJ2-7, with a weak D call TRBD2 (5 bases). TRBV6-7 carries the ORF label, with uncertain function. This CDR3 is built from 12 residues. Trimming left V 6 bases short and J 3 bases short, with 9 bases between. This CDR3 is CASSPRDYEQYF. The CDR3 nucleotides are TGTGCCAGCAGCCCTCGGGACTACGAGCAGTACTTC.

This rearrangement joins TRBV4-2 to TRBJ1-2; D might be TRBD1 (5 bases). V was shortened by 0 bases and J by 4 bases, with 15 bases between the two germline ends. The length of the CDR3 is 16 residues. Germline V gives CDR1 LGHNA, CDR2 YNFKEQ. The CDR3 sequence is CASSQERGRVRYGYTF. CDR3 nucleotides: TGTGCCAGCAGCCAAGAAAGGGGTAGAGTTCGCTATGGCTACACCTTC.

This chain uses TRBV6-5 with TRBJ1-4; D may be TRBD1 (6 bases). The CDR3 is 14 residues long. The germline V gene has CDR1 MNHEY and CDR2 SVGAGI. Trimming removed 8 bases at V and 0 bases at J, with 10 bases between. As DNA, the CDR3 is TGTGCCAGCGCCACAGGGACAACTAATGAAAAACTGTTTTTT. This encodes CASATGTTNEKLFF.

This chain links TRBV2 with TRBJ1-1; TRBD1 is a possible D gene (5 bases). Germline V gives CDR1 SNHLY, CDR2 FYNNEI. The CDR3 contains 12 residues. Trimming took off 7 bases at V and 5 bases at J, with 11 bases between the two ends. The CDR3 DNA reads TGTGCCAGCAACCAGGGTACGACTGAAGCTTTCTTT. It translates to CASNQGTTEAFF.

This clone was observed a single time. The gene calls are TRBV6-1 and TRBJ2-7; 7 positions match TRBD1. The CDR3 is 13 residues long. With V trimmed by 8 bases and J by 2 bases, 6 bases remained unmatched. CDR1 is MNHNS, CDR2 SASEGT, per germline. This CDR3 is CASRQGGPYEQYF. The CDR3 DNA is TGTGCCAGCCGACAGGGTGGCCCCTACGAGCAGTACTTC.

This chain uses TRBV19 with TRBJ2-3; TRBD1 matches at 8 bases. Germline CDR1 LNHDA, CDR2 SQIVND (reference sequence). The CDR3 sequence is 14 residues long. The V and J ends lost 6 bases and 6 bases, in that order; junction bases with no gene match: 8. The CDR3, as DNA: TGTGCCAGTAGCAAACAGGGGGGAAGGGATACGCAGTATTTT. Translation: CASSKQGGRDTQYF.

The chain combines TRBV5-4 with TRBJ2-1; D call uncertain. The V end was cut by 0 bases, the J end by 0 bases, with 10 bases between. This CDR3 is 16 amino acids long. CDR1 SGHNT and CDR2 YYREEE come from the germline V gene (reference sequence). CDR3 amino acids: CASSLVLANSYNEQFF. The CDR3 DNA follows: TGTGCCAGCAGCTTGGTCCTGGCCAACTCCTACAATGAGCAGTTCTTC.

The gene calls are TRBV14 and TRBJ2-7; D possibly corresponds to TRBD2 (6 bases). The V gene lost 1 base and the J gene lost 0 bases, with 22 bases spanning the gap. The CDR3 spans 19 residues. From germline, CDR1 is SGHDN and CDR2 FVKESK. CDR3 sequence reads: CASSQGWRDMSSTSYEQYF. The DNA of the CDR3 is TGTGCCAGCAGCCAAGGTTGGCGGGATATGTCCTCCACCTCCTACGAGCAGTACTTC.

The chain employs TRBV30 and TRBJ1-1; D unclear. The CDR3 is 15 residues long. The V end lost 3 bases, the J end lost 3 bases, and 17 bases lay between the germline ends. CDR1 GTSNPN and CDR2 SVGIG come from the germline V gene (reference sequence). The CDR3 bases are TGTGCCTGGAGGGCCAACAGCGGTAGGGACACTGAAGCTTTCTTT. It is translated as CAWRANSGRDTEAFF. Looking up the rest from reference TRBV30 and TRBJ1-1 gives the full variable domain: SQTIHQWPATLVQPVGSPLSLECTVEGTSNPNLYWYRQAAGRGLQLLFYSVGIGQISSEVPQNLSASRPQDRQFILSSKKLLLSDSGFYLCAWRANSGRDTEAFFGQGTRLTVV.

V is TRBV2 and J is TRBJ2-3; the match to TRBD1 covers 7 bases. V gave up 6 bases and J gave up 2 bases; unmatched junction bases: 11. The CDR3 is 16 amino acids. Germline V gene lookup returns CDR1 SNHLY and CDR2 FYNNEI. The CDR3 DNA follows: TGTGCCAGCAGAGCCAGACAGGGTTGGGACACAGATACGCAGTATTTT. Its protein is CASRARQGWDTDTQYF.

This chain's CDR3 is CASSVREYHEQYF. The CDR3 coding sequence is TGTGCCAGCAGTGTGCGGGAGTACCACGAGCAGTACTTC. This chain connects TRBV6-1 to TRBJ2-7; 7 bases line up with TRBD2. Germline trimming cut 4 bases from V and 5 bases from J; bases unmatched to any gene: 5. The CDR3 is 13 residues long. Germline V gene lookup returns CDR1 MNHNS and CDR2 SASEGT.

This rearrangement joins TRBV19 to TRBJ2-5, with D perhaps TRBD1 (6 bases). V lost 1 base to trimming and J lost 2 bases, with 8 bases between them. Germline V CDR1 and CDR2: LNHDA, SQIVND (reference sequence). The CDR3 has 14 residues. CDR3 DNA: TGTGCCAGTAGTATAGGGACAGCACAAGAGACCCAGTACTTC. It yields the protein CASSIGTAQETQYF.

The J gene is TRBJ2-2, the V gene TRBV15, with a weak D call TRBD1 (5 bases). V shed 0 bases and J shed 6 bases, with 8 bases lying between them. The CDR3 has 14 residues. Germline CDR1 reads LNHNV; CDR2 reads YYDKDF (reference sequence). The CDR3 bases are TGTGCCACCAGCAGAGATAGGGGTGCCGGGGAGCTGTTTTTT. Amino acid sequence: CATSRDRGAGELFF.